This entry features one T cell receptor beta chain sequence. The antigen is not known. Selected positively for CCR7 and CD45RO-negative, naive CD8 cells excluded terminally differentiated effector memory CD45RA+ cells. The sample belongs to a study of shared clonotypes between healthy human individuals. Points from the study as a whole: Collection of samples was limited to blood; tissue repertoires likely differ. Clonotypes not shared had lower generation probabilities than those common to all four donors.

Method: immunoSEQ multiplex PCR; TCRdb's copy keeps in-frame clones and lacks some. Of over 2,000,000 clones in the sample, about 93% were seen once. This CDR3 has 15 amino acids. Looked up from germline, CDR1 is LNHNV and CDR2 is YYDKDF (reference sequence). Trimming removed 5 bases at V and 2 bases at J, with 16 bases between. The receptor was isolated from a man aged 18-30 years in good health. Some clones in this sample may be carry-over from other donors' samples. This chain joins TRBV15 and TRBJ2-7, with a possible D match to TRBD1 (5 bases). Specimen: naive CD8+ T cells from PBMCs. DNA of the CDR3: TGTGCCACCAGCCGGAGTCGAGACAGACCCTACGAGCAGTACTTC. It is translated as CATSRSRDRPYEQYF.